This T cell receptor (beta chain) emerged from a study of response to subunit inactivated influenza vaccine. This CDR3 region has 16 residues. Germline assignment: CDR1 KGHSH and CDR2 LQKENI. The V segment lost 0 bases and the J segment 4 bases; nucleotides outside the gene matches: 5. Notes on the study in general: T cells newly recruited by each seasonal influenza vaccination are few, the authors suggested.

TCRdb passed the RT-PCR reads through MiXCR, listing each CDR3 protein once. Altogether around 760,000 distinct CDR3 sequences are present, roughly 13% being singletons, with the ten largest covering less than 7%. Remarks on this clonotype: Its cognate antigen is unknown.

The source is a man over 45 who received an inactivated influenza vaccine. The chain carries TRBV18 and TRBJ2-2; 7 nucleotides match TRBD1. The sample consisted of PBMCs from blood, taken less than 15 days before vaccination. The chain's CDR3 is CASSPPNRGVTGELFF. CDR3 coding DNA: TGTGCCAGCTCACCACCGAACAGGGGAGTCACCGGGGAGCTGTTTTTT.